The entry below gives a single T cell receptor beta chain sequence along with its context. Its antigen remains unidentified. The germline V gene has CDR1 ENHRY and CDR2 SYGVKD. The CDR3 is made up of 14 amino acids. V shed 4 bases and J shed 5 bases, with 14 bases lying between them. The data are from a study of cytomegalovirus exposure and HLA in healthy donors. Study-level information: Some 87 million unique TCRs from HLA-typed donors were held in an early release of data.

Study observations and caveats: In presence/absence analyses, roughly uniform sequencing depth across donors was assumed. Among the sequence variants, a highly shared cluster was likely an artifact of sequencing.

PCR primers comprised 60 Vbeta and 13 Jbeta primers. Data came from immunoSEQ multiplex PCR; TCRdb stores just in-frame clones and leaves some out. The table includes about 140,000 clones, approximately 80% detected once. The V gene is TRBV10-3, the J gene TRBJ1-1, with D maybe TRBD1 (6 bases). The material sequenced was PBMCs. The sequence was obtained from a man younger than 45 in good health and CMV-seronegative. CDR3 sequence (DNA): TGTGCCATCAGTGCCCAAGGACAGACTACTGAAGCTTTCTTT. This sequence encodes CAISAQGQTTEAFF.